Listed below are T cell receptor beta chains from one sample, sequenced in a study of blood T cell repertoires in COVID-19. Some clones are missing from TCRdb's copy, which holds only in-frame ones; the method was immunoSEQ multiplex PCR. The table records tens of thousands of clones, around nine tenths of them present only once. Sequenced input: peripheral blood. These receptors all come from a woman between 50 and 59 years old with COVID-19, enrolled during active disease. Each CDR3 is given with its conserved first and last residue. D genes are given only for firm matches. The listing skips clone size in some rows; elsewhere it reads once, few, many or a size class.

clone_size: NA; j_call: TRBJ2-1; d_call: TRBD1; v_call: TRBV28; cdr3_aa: CASSPGQGFYDEQFF; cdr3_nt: TGTGCCAGCAGTCCCGGACAGGGTTTCTACGATGAGCAGTTCTTC
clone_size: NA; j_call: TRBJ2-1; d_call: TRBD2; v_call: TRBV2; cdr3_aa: CASRAGTSGNNEQFF; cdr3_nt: TGTGCCAGCAGGGCCGGGACTAGCGGCAACAATGAGCAGTTCTTC
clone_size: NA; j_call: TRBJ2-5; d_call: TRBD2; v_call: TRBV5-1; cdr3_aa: CASSGRVETQYF; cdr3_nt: TGCGCCAGCAGCGGGAGGGTTGAGACCCAGTACTTC
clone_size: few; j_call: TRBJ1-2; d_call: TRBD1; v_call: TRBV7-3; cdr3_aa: CASSPGQGPYGYTF; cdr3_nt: TGTGCCAGCAGCCCAGGACAGGGCCCCTATGGCTACACCTTC
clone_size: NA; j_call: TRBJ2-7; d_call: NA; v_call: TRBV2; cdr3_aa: CASSRVLTDEQYF; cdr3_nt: TGTGCCAGCAGTCGGGTCTTAACGGACGAGCAGTACTTC
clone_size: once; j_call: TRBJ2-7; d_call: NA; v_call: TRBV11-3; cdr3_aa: CASSPDSSRGEQYF; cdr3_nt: TGTGCCAGCAGCCCGGACAGCTCTAGGGGAGAGCAGTACTTC
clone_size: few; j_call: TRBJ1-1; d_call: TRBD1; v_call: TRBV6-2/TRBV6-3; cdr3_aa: CASNPPDRGPHTEAFF; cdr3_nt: TGTGCCAGCAACCCTCCGGACAGGGGGCCGCACACTGAAGCTTTCTTT
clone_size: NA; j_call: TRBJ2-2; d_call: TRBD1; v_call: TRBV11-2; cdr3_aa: CASSLDRTNTGELFF; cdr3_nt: TGTGCCAGCAGCCTGGACAGGACGAACACCGGGGAGCTGTTTTTT
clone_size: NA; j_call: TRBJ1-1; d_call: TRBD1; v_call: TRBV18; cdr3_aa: CASSPTAGTGNTEAFF; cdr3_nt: TGTGCCAGCTCACCCACAGCCGGGACAGGAAACACTGAAGCTTTCTTT
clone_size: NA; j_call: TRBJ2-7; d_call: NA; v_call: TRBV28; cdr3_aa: CASRPTGPLYEQYF; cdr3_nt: TGTGCCAGCAGACCGACAGGACCCCTCTACGAGCAGTACTTC
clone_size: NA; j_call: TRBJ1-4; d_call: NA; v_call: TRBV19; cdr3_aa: CASSITGTTNEKLFF; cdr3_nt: TGTGCCAGTAGTATCACAGGGACAACTAATGAAAAACTGTTTTTT
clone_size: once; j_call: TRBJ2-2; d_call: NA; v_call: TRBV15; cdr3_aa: CATSRDRLLGRDLTGELFF; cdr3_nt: TGTGCCACCAGCAGAGATAGGCTACTTGGGCGGGATCTTACCGGGGAGCTGTTTTTT
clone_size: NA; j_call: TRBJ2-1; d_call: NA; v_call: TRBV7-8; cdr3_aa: CASSLSLREDFNNNEQFF; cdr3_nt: TGTGCCAGCAGCTTATCCCTGAGGGAGGACTTTAATAACAATGAGCAGTTCTTC
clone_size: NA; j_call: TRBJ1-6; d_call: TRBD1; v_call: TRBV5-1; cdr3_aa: CASSQGGNSPLHF; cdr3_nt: TGCGCCAGCAGCCAGGGGGGAAATTCACCCCTCCACTTT
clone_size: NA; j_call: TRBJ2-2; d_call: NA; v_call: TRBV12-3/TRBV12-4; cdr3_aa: CASSAERTGELFF; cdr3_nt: TGTGCCAGCAGTGCGGAGCGGACCGGGGAGCTGTTTTTT
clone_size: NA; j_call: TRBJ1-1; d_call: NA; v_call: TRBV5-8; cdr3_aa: CASSLVGRNTEAFF; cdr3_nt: TGTGCCAGCAGCTTGGTGGGGCGAAACACTGAAGCTTTCTTT
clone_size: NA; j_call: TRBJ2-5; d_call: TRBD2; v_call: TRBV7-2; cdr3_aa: CASSFNSGRETQYF; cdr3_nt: TGTGCCAGCAGCTTTAATTCCGGGAGGGAGACCCAGTACTTC
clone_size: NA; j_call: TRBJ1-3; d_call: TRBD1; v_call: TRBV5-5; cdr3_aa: CASSLNTGAGNTIYF; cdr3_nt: TGTGCCAGCAGCTTAAATACAGGGGCTGGAAACACCATATATTTT
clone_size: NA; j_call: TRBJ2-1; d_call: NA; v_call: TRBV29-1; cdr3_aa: CSAWIGGNEQFF; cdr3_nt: TGCAGCGCTTGGATAGGAGGCAATGAGCAGTTCTTC
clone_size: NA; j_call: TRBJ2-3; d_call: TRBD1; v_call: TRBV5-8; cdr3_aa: CASSWGTGGAGTDTQYF; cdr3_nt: TGTGCCAGCAGCTGGGGGACAGGGGGCGCCGGGACAGATACGCAGTATTTT
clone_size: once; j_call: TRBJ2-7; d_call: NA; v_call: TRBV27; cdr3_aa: CASSYTTGSVEQYF; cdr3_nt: TGTGCCAGCAGTTACACGACAGGATCGGTTGAGCAGTACTTC
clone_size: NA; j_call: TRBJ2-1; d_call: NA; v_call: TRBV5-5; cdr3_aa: CASSLMARQDNEQFF; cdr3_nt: TGTGCCAGCAGCTTAATGGCCCGACAGGACAATGAGCAGTTCTTC
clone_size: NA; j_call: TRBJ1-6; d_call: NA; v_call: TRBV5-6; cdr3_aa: CASSFGDNNSPLHF; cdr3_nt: TGTGCCAGCAGCTTCGGAGATAATAATTCACCCCTCCACTTT
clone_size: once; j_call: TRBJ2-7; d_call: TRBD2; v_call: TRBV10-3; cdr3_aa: CAILAGGNDEQYF; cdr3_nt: TGTGCCATTTTAGCGGGAGGGAATGACGAGCAGTACTTC
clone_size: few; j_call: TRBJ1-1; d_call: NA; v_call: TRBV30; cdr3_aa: CAWSVRASGGEAFF; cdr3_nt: TGTGCCTGGAGTGTAAGGGCTTCGGGGGGGGAAGCTTTCTTT
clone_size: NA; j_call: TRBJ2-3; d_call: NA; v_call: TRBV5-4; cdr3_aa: CASSLPADTQYF; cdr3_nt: TGTGCCAGCAGCTTGCCCGCAGATACGCAGTATTTT
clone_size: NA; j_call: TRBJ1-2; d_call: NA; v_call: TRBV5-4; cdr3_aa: CASSPDRLNGYTF; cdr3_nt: TGTGCCAGCAGCCCGGACAGACTTAATGGCTACACCTTC
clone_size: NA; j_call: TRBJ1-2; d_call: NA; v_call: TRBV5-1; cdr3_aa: CASSSHNRTVYGYTF; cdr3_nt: TGCGCCAGCAGTTCACATAATAGGACAGTCTATGGCTACACCTTC
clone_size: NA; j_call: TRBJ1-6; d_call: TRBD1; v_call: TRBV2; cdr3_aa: CASSAGTGSPLHF; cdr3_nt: TGTGCCAGCAGCGCCGGGACAGGTTCACCCCTCCACTTT
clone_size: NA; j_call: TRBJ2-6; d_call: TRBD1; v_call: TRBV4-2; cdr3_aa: CASSQVNRGLSGANVLTF; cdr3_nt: TGTGCCAGCAGCCAAGTAAATAGGGGGCTCTCTGGGGCCAACGTCCTGACTTTC
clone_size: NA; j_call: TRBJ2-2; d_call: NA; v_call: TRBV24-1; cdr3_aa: CATSDSRGSAGELFF; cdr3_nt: TGTGCCACCAGTGACTCCAGGGGATCGGCCGGGGAGCTGTTTTTT
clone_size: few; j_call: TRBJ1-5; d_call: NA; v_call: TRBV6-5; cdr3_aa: CASSSQRSNQPQHF; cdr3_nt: TGTGCCAGCAGTTCCCAGCGAAGCAATCAGCCCCAGCATTTT
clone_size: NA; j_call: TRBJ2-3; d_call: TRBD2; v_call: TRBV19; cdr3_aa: CASSSRLGGLATDTQYF; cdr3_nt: TGTGCCAGTAGTTCCCGTTTAGGAGGACTAGCCACAGATACGCAGTATTTT
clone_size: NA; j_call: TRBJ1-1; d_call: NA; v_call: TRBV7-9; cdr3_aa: CASSQIVTEAFF; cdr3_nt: TGTGCCAGCAGCCAAATTGTGACTGAAGCTTTCTTT
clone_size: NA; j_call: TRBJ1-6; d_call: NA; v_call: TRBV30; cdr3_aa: CAWTPRASYNSPLHF; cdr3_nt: TGTGCCTGGACCCCGAGGGCCTCCTATAATTCACCCCTCCACTTT
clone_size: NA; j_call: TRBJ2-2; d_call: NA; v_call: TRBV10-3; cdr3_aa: CATSGYANTGELFF; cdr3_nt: TGTGCCACGAGCGGATACGCGAACACCGGGGAGCTGTTTTTT
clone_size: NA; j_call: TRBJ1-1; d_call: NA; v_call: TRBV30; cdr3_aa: CAWRPEDTEAFF; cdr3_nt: TGTGCCTGGCGCCCCGAGGACACTGAAGCTTTCTTT
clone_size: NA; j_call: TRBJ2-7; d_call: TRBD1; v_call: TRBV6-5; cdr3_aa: CASRGTGVYEQYF; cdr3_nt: TGTGCCAGCAGGGGGACAGGGGTCTACGAGCAGTACTTC
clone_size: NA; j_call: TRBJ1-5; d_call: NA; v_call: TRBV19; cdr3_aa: CASRVRTGSNQPQHF; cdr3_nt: TGTGCCAGTAGGGTTCGAACTGGTAGCAATCAGCCCCAGCATTTT
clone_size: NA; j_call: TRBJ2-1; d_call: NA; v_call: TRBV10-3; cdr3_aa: CAISGRGSGPNSSSYNEQFF; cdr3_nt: TGTGCCATCAGTGGCAGGGGTAGCGGGCCCAATTCGAGTTCCTACAATGAGCAGTTCTTC
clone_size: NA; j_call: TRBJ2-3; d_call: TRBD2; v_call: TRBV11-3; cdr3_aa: CASSLVTSGRAGHAQYF; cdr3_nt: TGTGCCAGCAGCTTGGTGACTAGCGGGAGGGCGGGTCATGCGCAGTATTTT
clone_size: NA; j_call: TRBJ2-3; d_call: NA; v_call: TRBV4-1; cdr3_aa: CASSQATGVSTDTQYF; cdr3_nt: TGCGCCAGCAGCCAAGCTACGGGAGTTAGCACAGATACGCAGTATTTT
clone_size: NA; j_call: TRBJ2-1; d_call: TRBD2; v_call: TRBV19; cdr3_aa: CASTVLTGGRGGEQFF; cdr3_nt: TGTGCCAGTACCGTCCTCACGGGAGGCCGGGGTGGTGAGCAGTTCTTC
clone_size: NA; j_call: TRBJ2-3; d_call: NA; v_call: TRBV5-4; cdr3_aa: CASSLLALESTDTQYF; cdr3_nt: TGTGCCAGCAGCTTGCTAGCGTTAGAGAGCACAGATACGCAGTATTTT
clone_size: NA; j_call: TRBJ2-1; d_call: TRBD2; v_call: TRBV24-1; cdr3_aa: CATSDVSGRIYNEQFF; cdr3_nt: TGTGCCACCAGTGATGTTAGCGGGAGAATCTACAATGAGCAGTTCTTC
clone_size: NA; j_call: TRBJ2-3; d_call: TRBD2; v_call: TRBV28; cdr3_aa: CASSFPTSGRPDTQYF; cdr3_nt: TGTGCCAGCAGTTTCCCGACTAGCGGGAGACCAGATACGCAGTATTTT
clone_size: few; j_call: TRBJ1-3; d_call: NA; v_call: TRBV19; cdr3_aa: CASGQILSGNTIYF; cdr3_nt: TGTGCCAGCGGACAGATTCTCTCTGGAAACACCATATATTTT
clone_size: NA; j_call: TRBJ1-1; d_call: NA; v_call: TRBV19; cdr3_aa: CASSLGAGTEAFF; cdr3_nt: TGTGCCAGTAGTTTAGGGGCGGGCACTGAAGCTTTCTTT
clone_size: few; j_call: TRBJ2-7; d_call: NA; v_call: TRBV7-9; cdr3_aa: CASSFTGYEQYF; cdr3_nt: TGTGCCAGCAGCTTCACAGGCTACGAGCAGTACTTC
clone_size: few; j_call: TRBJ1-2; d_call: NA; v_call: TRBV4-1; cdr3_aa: CASSQGRGGTHNYGYTF; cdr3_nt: TGCGCCAGCAGCCAAGGGAGGGGAGGCACCCATAACTATGGCTACACCTTC
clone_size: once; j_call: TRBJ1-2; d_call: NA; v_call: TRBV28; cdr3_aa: CASSHIGYTF; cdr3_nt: TGTGCCAGCAGTCACATAGGCTACACCTTC
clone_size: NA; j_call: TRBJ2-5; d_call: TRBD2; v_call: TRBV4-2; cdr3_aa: CASSLGVVAGTQYF; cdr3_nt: TGTGCCAGCAGCCTAGGTGTGGTAGCGGGTACCCAGTACTTC
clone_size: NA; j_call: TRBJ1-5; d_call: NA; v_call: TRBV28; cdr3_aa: CASSSSGTYQPQHF; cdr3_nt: TGTGCCAGCAGTTCCTCCGGGACATATCAGCCCCAGCATTTT
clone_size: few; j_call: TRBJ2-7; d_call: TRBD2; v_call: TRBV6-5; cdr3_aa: CASSPASGTYEQYF; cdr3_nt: TGTGCCAGCAGTCCCGCTAGCGGGACCTACGAGCAGTACTTC